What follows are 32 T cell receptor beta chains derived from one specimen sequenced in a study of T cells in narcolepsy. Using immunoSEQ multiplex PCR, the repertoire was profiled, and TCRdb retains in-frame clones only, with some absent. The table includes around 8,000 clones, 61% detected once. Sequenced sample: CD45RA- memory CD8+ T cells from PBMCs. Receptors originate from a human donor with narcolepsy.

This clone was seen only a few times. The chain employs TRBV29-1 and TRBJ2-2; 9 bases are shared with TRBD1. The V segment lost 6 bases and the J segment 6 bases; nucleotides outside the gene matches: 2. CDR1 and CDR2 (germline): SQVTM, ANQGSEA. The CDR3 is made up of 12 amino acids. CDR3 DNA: TGCAGCGTACAGGGGGCGGCCGGGGAGCTGTTTTTT. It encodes CSVQGAAGELFF.

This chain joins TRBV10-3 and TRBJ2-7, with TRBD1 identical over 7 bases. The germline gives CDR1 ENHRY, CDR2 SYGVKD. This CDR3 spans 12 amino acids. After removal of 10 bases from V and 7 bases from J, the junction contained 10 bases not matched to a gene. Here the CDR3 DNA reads TGTGCCACCGGGACAGTCGGACTGGAGCAGTACTTC. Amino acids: CATGTVGLEQYF.

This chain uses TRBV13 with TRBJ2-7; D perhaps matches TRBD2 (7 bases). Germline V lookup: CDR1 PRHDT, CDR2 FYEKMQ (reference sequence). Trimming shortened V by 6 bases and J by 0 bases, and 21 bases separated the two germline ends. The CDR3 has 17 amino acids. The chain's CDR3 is CASSPRGRGLSSYEQYF. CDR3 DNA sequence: TGTGCCAGCAGTCCCCGAGGGCGGGGGCTGAGCTCCTACGAGCAGTACTTC.

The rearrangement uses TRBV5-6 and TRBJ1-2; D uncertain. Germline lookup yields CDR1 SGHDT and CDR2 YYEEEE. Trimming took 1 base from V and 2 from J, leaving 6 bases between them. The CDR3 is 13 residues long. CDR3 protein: CASSLTANYGYTF. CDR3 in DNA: TGTGCCAGCAGCTTGACAGCAAACTATGGCTACACCTTC.

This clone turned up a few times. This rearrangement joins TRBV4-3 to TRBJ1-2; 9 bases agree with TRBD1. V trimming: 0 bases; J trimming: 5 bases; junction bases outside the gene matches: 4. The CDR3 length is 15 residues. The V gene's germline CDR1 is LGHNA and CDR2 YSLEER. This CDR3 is CASSQDPGTGYGYTF. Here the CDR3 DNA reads TGCGCCAGCAGCCAAGACCCCGGGACAGGGTATGGCTACACCTTC.

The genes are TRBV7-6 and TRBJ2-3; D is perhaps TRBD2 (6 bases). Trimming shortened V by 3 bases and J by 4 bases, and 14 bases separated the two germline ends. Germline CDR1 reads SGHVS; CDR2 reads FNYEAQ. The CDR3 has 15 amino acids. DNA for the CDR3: TGTGCCAGCAGCTTCGGCGGGGCAGTATCAGATACGCAGTATTTT. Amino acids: CASSFGGAVSDTQYF.

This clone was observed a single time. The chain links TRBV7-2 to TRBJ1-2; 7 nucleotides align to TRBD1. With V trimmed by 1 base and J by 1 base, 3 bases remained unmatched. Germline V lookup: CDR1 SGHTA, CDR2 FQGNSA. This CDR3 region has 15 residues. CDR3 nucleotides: TGTGCCAGCAGCTTAGAGGGGGCAAATAACTATGGCTACACCTTC. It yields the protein CASSLEGANNYGYTF.

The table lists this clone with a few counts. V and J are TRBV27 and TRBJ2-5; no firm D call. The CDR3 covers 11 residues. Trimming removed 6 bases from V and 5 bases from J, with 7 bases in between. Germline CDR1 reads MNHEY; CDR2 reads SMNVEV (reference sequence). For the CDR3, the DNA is TGTGCCAGCAGGTTTTCGGAGACCCAGTACTTC. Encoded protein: CASRFSETQYF.

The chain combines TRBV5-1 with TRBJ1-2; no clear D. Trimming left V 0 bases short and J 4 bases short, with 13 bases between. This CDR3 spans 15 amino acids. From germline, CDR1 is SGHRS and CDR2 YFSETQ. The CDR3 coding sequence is TGCGCCAGCAGCTTGGCCCTGGACGGCCTCTATGGCTACACCTTC. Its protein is CASSLALDGLYGYTF.

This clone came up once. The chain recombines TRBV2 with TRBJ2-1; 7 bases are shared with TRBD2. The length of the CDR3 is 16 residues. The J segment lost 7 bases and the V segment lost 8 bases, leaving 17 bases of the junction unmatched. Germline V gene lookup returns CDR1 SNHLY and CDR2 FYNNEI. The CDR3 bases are TGTGCCAGCTCGGAGCGCCTAGCGGAAAGCCTTAATGAGCAGTTCTTC. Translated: CASSERLAESLNEQFF.

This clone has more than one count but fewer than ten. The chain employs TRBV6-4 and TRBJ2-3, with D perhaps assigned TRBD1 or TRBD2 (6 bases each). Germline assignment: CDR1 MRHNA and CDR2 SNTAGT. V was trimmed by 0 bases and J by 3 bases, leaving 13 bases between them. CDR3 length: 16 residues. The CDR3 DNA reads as TGTGCCAGCAGTGACTCAAGGGGGGCCGGAACAGATACGCAGTATTTT. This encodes CASSDSRGAGTDTQYF.

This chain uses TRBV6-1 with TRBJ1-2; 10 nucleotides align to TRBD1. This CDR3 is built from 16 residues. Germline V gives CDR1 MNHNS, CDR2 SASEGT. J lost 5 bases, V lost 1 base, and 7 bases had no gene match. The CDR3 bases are TGTGCCAGCAGTGAAGTGGTTGGGACAGGGGTTTATGGCTACACCTTC. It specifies CASSEVVGTGVYGYTF.

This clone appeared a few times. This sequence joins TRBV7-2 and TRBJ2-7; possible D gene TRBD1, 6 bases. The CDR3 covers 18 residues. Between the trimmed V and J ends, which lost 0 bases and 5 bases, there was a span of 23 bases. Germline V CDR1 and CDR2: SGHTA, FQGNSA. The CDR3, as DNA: TGTGCCAGCAGCTTAGCGAGTGGGTTTGGCAGGACAGAGAACGAGCAGTACTTC. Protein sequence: CASSLASGFGRTENEQYF.

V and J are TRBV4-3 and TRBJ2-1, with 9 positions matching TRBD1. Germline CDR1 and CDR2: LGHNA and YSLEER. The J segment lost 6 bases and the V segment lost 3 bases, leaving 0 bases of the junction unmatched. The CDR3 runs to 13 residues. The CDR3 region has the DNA TGCGCCAGCAGCCAGACAGGGGGCAATGAGCAGTTCTTC. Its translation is CASSQTGGNEQFF.

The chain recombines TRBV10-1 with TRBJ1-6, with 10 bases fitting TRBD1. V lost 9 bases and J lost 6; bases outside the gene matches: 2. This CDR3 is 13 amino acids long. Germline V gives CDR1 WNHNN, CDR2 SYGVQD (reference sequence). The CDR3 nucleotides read TGCGCCAGGGGACAGGGGTTTAATTCACCCCTCCACTTT. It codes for CARGQGFNSPLHF.

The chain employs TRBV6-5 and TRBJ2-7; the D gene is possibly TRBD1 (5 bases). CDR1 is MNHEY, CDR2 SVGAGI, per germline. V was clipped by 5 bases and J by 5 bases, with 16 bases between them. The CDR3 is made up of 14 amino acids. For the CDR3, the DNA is TGTGCCAGCAGTCAAGAGACAGAAAGGGACGAGCAGTACTTC. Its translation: CASSQETERDEQYF.

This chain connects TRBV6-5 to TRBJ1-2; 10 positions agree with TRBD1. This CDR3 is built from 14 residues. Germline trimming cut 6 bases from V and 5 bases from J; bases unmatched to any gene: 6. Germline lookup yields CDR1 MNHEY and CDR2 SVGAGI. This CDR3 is CASSPGTGEYGYTF. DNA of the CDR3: TGTGCCAGCAGCCCCGGGACAGGGGAATATGGCTACACCTTC.

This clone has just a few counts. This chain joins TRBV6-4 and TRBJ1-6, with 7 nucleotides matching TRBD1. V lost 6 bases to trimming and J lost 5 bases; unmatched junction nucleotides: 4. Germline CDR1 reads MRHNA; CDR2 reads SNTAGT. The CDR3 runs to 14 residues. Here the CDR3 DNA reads TGTGCCAGCAGAAAAGGGACAGATAATTCACCCCTCCACTTT. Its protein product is CASRKGTDNSPLHF.

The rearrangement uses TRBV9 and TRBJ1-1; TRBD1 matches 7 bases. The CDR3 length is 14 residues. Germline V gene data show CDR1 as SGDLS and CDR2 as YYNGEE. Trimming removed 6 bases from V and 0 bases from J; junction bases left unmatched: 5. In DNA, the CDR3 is TGTGCCAGCAAACCGGGACAGCTGAACACTGAAGCTTTCTTT. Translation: CASKPGQLNTEAFF.

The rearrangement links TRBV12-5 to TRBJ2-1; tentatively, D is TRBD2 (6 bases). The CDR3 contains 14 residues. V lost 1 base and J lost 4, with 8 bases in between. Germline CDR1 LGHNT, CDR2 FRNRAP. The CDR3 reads CASGLDAGYNEQFF. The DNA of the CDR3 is TGTGCTAGTGGTTTGGACGCGGGGTACAATGAGCAGTTCTTC.

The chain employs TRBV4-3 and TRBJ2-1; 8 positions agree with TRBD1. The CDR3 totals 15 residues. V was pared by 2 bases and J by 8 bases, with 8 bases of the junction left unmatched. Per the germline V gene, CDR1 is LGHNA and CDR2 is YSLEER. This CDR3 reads CASSQSGTGIDEQFF. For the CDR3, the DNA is TGCGCCAGCAGCCAATCCGGGACAGGTATCGATGAGCAGTTCTTC.

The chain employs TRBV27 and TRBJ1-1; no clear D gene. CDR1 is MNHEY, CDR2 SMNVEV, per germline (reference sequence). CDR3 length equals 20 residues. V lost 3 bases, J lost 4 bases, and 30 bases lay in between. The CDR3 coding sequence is TGTGCCAGCAGTTTGGATTTTGAGGGAGGGAGGCCATTACCGGGCACTGAAGCTTTCTTT. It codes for CASSLDFEGGRPLPGTEAFF.

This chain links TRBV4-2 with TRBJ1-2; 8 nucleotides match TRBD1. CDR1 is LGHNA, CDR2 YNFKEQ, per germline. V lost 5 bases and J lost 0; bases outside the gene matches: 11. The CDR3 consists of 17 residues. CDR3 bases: TGTGCCAGCAGCTCCTCCGGGACAGGCTTAGCTAACTATGGCTACACCTTC. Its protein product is CASSSSGTGLANYGYTF.

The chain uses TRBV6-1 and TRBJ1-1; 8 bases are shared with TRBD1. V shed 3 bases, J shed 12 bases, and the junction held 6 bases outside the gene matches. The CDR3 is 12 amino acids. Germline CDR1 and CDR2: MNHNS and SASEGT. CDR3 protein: CASSDGQGRSFF. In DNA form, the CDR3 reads TGTGCCAGCAGTGACGGACAGGGAAGGTCTTTCTTT.

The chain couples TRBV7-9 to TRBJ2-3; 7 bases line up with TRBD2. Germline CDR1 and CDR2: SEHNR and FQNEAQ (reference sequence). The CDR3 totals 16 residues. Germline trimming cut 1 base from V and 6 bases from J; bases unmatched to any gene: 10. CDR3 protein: CASSLGGAGVRDTQYF. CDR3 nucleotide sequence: TGTGCCAGCAGCTTAGGGGGCGCGGGAGTAAGGGATACGCAGTATTTT.

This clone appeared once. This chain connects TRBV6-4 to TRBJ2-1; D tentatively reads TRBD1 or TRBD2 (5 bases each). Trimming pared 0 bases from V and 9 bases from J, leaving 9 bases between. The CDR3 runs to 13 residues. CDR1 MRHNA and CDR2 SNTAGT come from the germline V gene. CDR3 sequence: CASSDSPGTEQFF. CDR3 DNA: TGTGCCAGCAGTGACTCGCCCGGGACTGAGCAGTTCTTC.

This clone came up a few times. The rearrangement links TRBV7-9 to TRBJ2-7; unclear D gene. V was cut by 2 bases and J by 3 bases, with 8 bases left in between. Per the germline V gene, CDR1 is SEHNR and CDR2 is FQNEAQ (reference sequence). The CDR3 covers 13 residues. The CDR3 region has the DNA TGTGCCAGCAGCTTAAGTGGGCGCTACGAGCAGTACTTC. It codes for CASSLSGRYEQYF.

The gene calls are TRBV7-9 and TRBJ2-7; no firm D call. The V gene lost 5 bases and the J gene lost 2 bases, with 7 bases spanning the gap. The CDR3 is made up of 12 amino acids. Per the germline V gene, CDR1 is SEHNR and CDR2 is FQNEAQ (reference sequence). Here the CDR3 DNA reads TGTGCCAGCAGCCGCTACACCTACGAGCAGTACTTC. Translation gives CASSRYTYEQYF. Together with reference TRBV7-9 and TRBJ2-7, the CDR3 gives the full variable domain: DTGVSQNPRHKITKRGQNVTFRCDPISEHNRLYWYRQTLGQGPEFLTYFQNEAQLEKSRLLSDRFSAERPKGSFSTLEIQRTEQGDSAMYLCASSRYTYEQYFGPGTRLTVT.

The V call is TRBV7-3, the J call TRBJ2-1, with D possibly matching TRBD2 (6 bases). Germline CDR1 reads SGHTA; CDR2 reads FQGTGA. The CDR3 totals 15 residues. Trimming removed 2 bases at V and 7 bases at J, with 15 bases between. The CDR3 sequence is CASSLLLGTLNEQFF. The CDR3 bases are TGTGCCAGCAGCTTATTGCTGGGGACTCTAAATGAGCAGTTCTTC.

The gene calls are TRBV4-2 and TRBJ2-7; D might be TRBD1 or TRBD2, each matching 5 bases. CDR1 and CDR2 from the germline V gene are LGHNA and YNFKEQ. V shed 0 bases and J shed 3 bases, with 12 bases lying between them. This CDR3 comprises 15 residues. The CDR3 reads CASSQDAGSSYEQYF. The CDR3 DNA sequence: TGTGCCAGCAGCCAAGATGCAGGGAGTAGCTACGAGCAGTACTTC.

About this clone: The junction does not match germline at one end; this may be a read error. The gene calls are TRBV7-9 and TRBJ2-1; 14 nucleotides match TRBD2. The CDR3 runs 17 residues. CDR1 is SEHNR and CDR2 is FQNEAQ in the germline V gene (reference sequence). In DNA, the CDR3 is TGCGCCAGCAGCCAAGAGACTAGCGGGGGGGTTTACAATGAGCAGTTCTTC. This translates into CASSQETSGGVYNEQFF.

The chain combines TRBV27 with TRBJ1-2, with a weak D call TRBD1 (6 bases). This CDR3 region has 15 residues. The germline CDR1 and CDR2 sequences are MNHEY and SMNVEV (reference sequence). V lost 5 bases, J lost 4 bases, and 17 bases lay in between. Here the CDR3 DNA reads TGTGCCAGCAGTCCGACGGACAGTCAATTCTATGGCTACACCTTC. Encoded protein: CASSPTDSQFYGYTF.